This T cell receptor beta chain was recovered during a study of blood T cells in healthy people across ages. Trimming removed 0 bases at V and 2 bases at J, with 3 bases between. The CDR3 is made up of 13 amino acids. Germline CDR1 MNHEY, CDR2 SMNVEV (reference sequence). Drawn from each donor were 8.5 to 10 milliliters of peripheral blood. This clonotype has at least ten counts. Using a J-beta primer mix together with a sample-barcoded 5' primer, a second PCR was run for roughly 7 to 11 cycles. TCRdb ran MiXCR on the 5' RACE reads and lists one entry per CDR3 protein. The sample includes 1 million to 1.2 million distinct CDR3 sequences, approximately 38% of them seen just once.

The V gene is TRBV27, the J gene TRBJ2-3; D remains ambiguous. Input material: blood. The origin of this receptor is a man aged 18 to 30 in good health. The CDR3 spells CASSLSLTDTQYF. The CDR3 DNA follows: TGTGCCAGCAGTTTATCACTCACAGATACGCAGTATTTT.